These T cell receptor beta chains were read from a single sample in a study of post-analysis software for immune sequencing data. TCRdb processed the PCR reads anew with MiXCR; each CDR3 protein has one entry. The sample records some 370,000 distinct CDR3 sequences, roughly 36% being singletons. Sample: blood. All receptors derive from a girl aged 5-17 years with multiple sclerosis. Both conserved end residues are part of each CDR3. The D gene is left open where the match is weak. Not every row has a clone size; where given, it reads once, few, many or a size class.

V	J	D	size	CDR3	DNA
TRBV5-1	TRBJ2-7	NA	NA	CASSLLGRGTDEQYF	TGCGCCAGCAGCTTGCTTGGACGGGGGACGGACGAGCAGTACTTC
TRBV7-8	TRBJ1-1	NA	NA	CASSSQGRATEAFF	TGTGCCAGCAGCTCACAGGGAAGGGCCACTGAAGCTTTCTTT
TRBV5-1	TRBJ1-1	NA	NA	CASSLTETEAFF	TGCGCCAGCAGCTTAACAGAAACTGAAGCTTTCTTT
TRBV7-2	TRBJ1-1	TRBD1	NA	CAAKTGTMNTEAFF	TGTGCCGCTAAGACAGGGACAATGAACACTGAAGCTTTCTTT
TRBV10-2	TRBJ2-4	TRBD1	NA	CASSIQGAEAKNIQYF	TGCGCCAGCAGTATACAGGGGGCCGAAGCCAAAAACATTCAGTACTTC
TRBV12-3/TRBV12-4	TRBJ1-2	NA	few	CASSPRGNYGYTF	TGTGCCAGCAGTCCCAGGGGTAACTATGGCTACACCTTC
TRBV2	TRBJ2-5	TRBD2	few	CASSDGWWKFQSSGGETQYF	TGTGCCAGCAGTGACGGGTGGTGGAAGTTTCAGTCGAGCGGGGGGGAGACCCAGTACTTC
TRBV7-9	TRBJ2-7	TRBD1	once	CASRPRDRRRSDEQYF	TGTGCCAGCAGGCCTAGGGACAGAAGAAGATCCGACGAGCAGTACTTC
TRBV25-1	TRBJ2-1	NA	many	CASSETGGPYNEQFF	TGTGCCAGCAGTGAAACCGGGGGCCCATACAATGAGCAGTTCTTC
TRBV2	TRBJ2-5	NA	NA	CASNGASFSFEETQYF	TGTGCCAGCAACGGGGCTTCTTTCTCGTTTGAAGAGACCCAGTACTTC
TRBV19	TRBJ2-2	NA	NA	CASSFRDTGNAGELFF	TGTGCCAGTAGCTTTAGGGACACCGGGAACGCCGGGGAGCTGTTTTTT
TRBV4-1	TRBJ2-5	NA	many	CASSHLVGGWETQYF	TGCGCCAGCAGCCACCTCGTGGGGGGTTGGGAGACCCAGTACTTC
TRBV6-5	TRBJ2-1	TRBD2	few	CASSYRGTRSTEQFF	TGTGCCAGCAGTTACAGGGGGACTAGATCCACAGAGCAGTTCTTC
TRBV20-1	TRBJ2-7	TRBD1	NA	CSTPPGTVPKEIQYF	TGCAGTACTCCACCCGGGACAGTCCCTAAAGAGATCCAGTACTTC
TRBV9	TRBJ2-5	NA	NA	CASSVGSRETQYF	TGTGCCAGCAGCGTAGGTAGCCGAGAGACCCAGTACTTC
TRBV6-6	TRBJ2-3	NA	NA	CASSSFSTDTQYF	TGTGCCAGCAGTTCCTTTAGCACAGATACGCAGTATTTT
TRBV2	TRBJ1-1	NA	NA	CASREFMAPANTEAFF	TGTGCCAGCAGGGAGTTCATGGCGCCGGCGAACACTGAAGCTTTCTTT
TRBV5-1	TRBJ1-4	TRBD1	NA	CASSWGPGQGDEKLFF	TGCGCCAGCAGCTGGGGCCCGGGACAGGGTGATGAAAAACTGTTTTTT
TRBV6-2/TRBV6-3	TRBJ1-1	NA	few	CASSPREGTEAFF	TGTGCCAGCAGTCCCAGAGAGGGGACTGAAGCTTTCTTT
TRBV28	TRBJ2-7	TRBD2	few	CASRPTSGETYEQYF	TGTGCCAGCAGACCGACTAGCGGCGAGACCTACGAGCAGTACTTC
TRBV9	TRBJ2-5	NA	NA	CASSVGFAETQYF	TGTGCCAGCAGCGTAGGGTTCGCGGAGACCCAGTACTTC
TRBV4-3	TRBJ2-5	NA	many	CASSQDSIRTAQETQYF	TGCGCCAGCAGCCAAGATAGTATTCGGACAGCCCAAGAGACCCAGTACTTC
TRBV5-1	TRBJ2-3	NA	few	CASSGGDLTDTQYF	TGCGCCAGCAGCGGGGGAGATTTGACAGATACGCAGTATTTT
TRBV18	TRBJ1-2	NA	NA	CASHPTGFYGYTF	TGTGCCAGCCACCCTACGGGATTTTATGGCTACACCTTC
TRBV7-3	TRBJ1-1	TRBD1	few	CASSFTGGKNTEAFF	TGTGCCAGCAGCTTCACAGGGGGCAAGAACACTGAAGCTTTCTTT
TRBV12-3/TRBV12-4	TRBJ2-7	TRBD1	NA	CASSFLQGPYEQYF	TGTGCCAGCAGTTTCCTACAGGGGCCCTACGAGCAGTACTTC
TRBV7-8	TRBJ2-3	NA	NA	CASSQYRIGTDTQYF	TGTGCCAGCAGCCAATATCGGATCGGCACAGATACGCAGTATTTT